The sequence of this T cell receptor (beta chain) was determined in a study of patients and donors after allogeneic stem cell transplantation. TCRdb processed the RT-PCR reads anew with MiXCR; each CDR3 protein has one entry. The sample has some 150,000 distinct CDR3 sequences; 30% to 45% are singletons. V lost 5 bases to trimming and J lost 1 base; unmatched junction nucleotides: 8. CDR1 is SGHTA, CDR2 FQGNSA, per germline. The CDR3 runs 17 residues. The sample was blood, either unsorted or a sorted T cell fraction (not recorded which). This chain links TRBV7-2 with TRBJ2-2; 9 nucleotides match TRBD1. The clonotype comes from a human donor who was either an allogeneic HSCT recipient or a stem cell or donor lymphocyte infusion donor (not recorded which). It is not recorded whose cells these are; they may come from a transplant donor. The CDR3 spells CASSAGPGQGNTGELFF. The CDR3 DNA reads TGTGCCAGCAGCGCTGGACCGGGACAGGGGAACACCGGGGAGCTGTTTTTT.